A selection of T cell receptor beta chains follows, all from one sample in a study of OX40 agonist ivuxolimab in advanced cancers. The assay was immunoSEQ multiplex PCR, and TCRdb's table has in-frame clones only and misses some. This repertoire shows around 51,000 clones, around 82% found once; its top ten account for more than 2.5%. This specimen consisted of CD4+ or CD8+ T cells sorted from blood, obtained in a trial of the OX40 agonist ivuxolimab. Source of these receptors: an adult with an advanced solid tumor such as melanoma, head and neck, liver or kidney cancer. Both conserved end residues are part of each CDR3. D genes are given only for firm matches. Size is stated for part of the rows, as once, few or many counts, or as a class when the clone is expanded.

abundance	d_gene	j_gene	v_gene	CDR3nt	CDR3aa
few	.	TRBJ1-1	TRBV5-4	TGTGCCAGCAGCTTAGGAGGGGCCGGGAACACTGAAGCTTTCTTT	CASSLGGAGNTEAFF
.	.	TRBJ2-3	TRBV21-1	TGTGCCAGCAGCGTCACCCCCACAGGGATAAGCACAGATACGCAGTATTTT	CASSVTPTGISTDTQYF
.	TRBD2	TRBJ2-5	TRBV7-2	TGTGCCAGCAGCCCGGGGGGGCTAGCGGGTGGGACCCAGTACTTC	CASSPGGLAGGTQYF
once	.	TRBJ2-2	TRBV4-3	TGCGCCAGCAGCCAAGTACTGAGCACCGGGGAGCTGTTTTTT	CASSQVLSTGELFF
.	TRBD1	TRBJ1-1	TRBV5-8	TGTGCCAGCAGCCGAGGGACAGCGAACACTGAAGCTTTCTTT	CASSRGTANTEAFF
.	.	TRBJ2-7	TRBV6-5	TGTGCCAGCAGTCTAACCCGGTGGGGCAACCACGAGCAGTACTTC	CASSLTRWGNHEQYF
.	TRBD1	TRBJ1-2	TRBV13	TGTGCCAGCAGCTCCAGGGGGCTGGGAGGCTACACCTTC	CASSSRGLGGYTF
.	TRBD1	TRBJ2-1	TRBV7-2	TGTGCCAGCAGCTTGACAGGGGCCTCCTACAATGAGCAGTTCTTC	CASSLTGASYNEQFF
.	TRBD2	TRBJ2-1	TRBV4-1	TGCGCCAGCAGCCAAGATTTTCTTTCTAGCGGGGGCTCAAAGCAGTTCTTC	CASSQDFLSSGGSKQFF
.	.	TRBJ1-6	TRBV27	TGTGCCAGCAGTTTAGGAGGGCAGACGAGCTCCTATAATTCACCCCTCCACTTT	CASSLGGQTSSYNSPLHF
few	.	TRBJ2-2	TRBV19	TGTGCCAGTAGTAGAACAGCGAACACCGGGGAGCTGTTTTTT	CASSRTANTGELFF